This T cell receptor beta chain was captured in a study of molecular identifiers for immune sequencing clone quantification. Using a CD8+CD4-CCR7+CD45RA+ phenotype, naive CD8 T cells were sorted. This clonotype has a handful of counts. Its antigen is still unknown. It was with previously described methods and listed TCR primers that bulk TCR libraries were made. TCRdb analysed the PCR reads with MiXCR anew, one entry per CDR3 protein. The sample gives under 800,000 distinct CDR3 sequences, approximately 24% of which show up once; 0.78% is in the top ten. Study-wide points: Identical barcode-sharing TCR molecules could lead to underestimated sizes for highly expanded clones. Clones above 20 RNA copies contained over 98% of effector molecules but under 1% of naive ones.

The TCR sequence derives from a human donor in good health. Some libraries in this study had Jurkat cell RNA spiked in. The sequenced material came from naive CD8+ T cells from blood, with Jurkat cell RNA spiked in. Stated subset: FACS-sorted CD8+CD4-CCR7+CD45RA+ naive T cells.

CDR3 bases: TGCGCCAGCAGCCACGGACTAGCGGGGGCTTACCAAGAGACCCAGTACTTC. Translation: CASSHGLAGAYQETQYF. The chain uses TRBV4-1 and TRBJ2-5; 13 bases map to TRBD2. The germline gives CDR1 MGHRA, CDR2 YSYEKL. The CDR3 sequence is 17 residues long. After removal of 3 bases from V and 0 bases from J, the junction contained 4 bases not matched to a gene.